This T cell receptor (beta chain) was captured by sequencing in a study of cytomegalovirus exposure and HLA in healthy donors. Study overall: Researchers previously reported finding just under 120 million unique TCR beta sequences from 170 million or so T cells.

The CDR3 consists of 13 residues. Per germline, CDR1 SGDLS and CDR2 YYNGEE. With 7 bases removed from V and 0 bases from J, the gap between germline ends came to 8 bases. Primers included in the PCR were 60 Vbeta and 13 Jbeta primers. TCRdb's copy holds only in-frame clones and misses some; the assay was immunoSEQ multiplex PCR. The repertoire holds approximately 250,000 clones, with 85% as singletons. The chain recombines TRBV9 with TRBJ2-1; D may be TRBD2 (7 bases). Sequencing used PBMCs. The TCR was taken from a girl aged 2 to 9 in good health and CMV-seronegative. The CDR3 DNA reads TGTGCCAGCGGGGGGGCCTCCTACAATGAGCAGTTCTTC. It codes for CASGGASYNEQFF.